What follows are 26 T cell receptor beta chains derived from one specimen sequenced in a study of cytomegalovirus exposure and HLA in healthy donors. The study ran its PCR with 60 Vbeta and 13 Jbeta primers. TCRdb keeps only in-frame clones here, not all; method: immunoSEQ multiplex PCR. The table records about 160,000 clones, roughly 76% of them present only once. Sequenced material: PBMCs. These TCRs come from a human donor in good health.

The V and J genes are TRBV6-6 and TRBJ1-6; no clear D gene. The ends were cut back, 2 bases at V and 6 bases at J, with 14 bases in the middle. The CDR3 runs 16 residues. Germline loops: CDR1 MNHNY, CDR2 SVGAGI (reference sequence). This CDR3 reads CASSYETAGSNSPLHF. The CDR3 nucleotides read TGTGCCAGCAGTTACGAAACGGCGGGTAGTAATTCACCCCTCCACTTT.

CDR3 nucleotides: TGTGCCAGTAGTATGGAGCCGGGGTATCAAGAGACCCAGTACTTC. This translates into CASSMEPGYQETQYF. The chain has TRBV19 and TRBJ2-5, with D possibly matching TRBD2 (5 bases). Germline CDR1 reads LNHDA; CDR2 reads SQIVND (reference sequence). Trimming took 3 bases from V and 2 from J, leaving 13 bases between them. There are 15 residues in the CDR3.

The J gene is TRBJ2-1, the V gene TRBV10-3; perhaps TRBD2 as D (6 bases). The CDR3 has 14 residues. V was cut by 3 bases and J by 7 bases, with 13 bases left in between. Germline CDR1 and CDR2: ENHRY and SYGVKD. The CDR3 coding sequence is TGTGCCATCAGTGATATTAGCGGAATGAATGAGCAGTTCTTC. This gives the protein CAISDISGMNEQFF.

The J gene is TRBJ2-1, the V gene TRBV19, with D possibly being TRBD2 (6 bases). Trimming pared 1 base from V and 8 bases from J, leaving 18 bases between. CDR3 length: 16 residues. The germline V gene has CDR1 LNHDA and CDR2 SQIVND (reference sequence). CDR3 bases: TGTGCCAGTAGTATAGTACCCAGCTATAAGCGGGATGAGCAGTTCTTC. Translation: CASSIVPSYKRDEQFF.

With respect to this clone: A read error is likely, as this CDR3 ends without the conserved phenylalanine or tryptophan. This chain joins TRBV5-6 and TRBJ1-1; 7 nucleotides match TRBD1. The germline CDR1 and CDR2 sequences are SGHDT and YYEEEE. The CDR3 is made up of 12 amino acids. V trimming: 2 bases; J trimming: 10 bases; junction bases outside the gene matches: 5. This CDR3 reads CASSLGGRGAFS. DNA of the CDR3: TGTGCCAGCAGCTTAGGGGGCCGCGGAGCTTTCTCT.

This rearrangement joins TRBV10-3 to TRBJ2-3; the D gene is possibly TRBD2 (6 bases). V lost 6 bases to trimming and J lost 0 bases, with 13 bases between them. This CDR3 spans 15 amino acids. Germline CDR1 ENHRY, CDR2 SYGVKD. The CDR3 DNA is TGTGCCATCAGATGGGGGGATCTTAGCACAGATACGCAGTATTTT. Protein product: CAIRWGDLSTDTQYF.

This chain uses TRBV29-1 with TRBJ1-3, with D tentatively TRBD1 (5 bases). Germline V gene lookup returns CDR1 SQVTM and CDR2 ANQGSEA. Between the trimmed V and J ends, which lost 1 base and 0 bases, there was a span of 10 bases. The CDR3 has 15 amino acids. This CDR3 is CSVEAWTHSGNTIYF. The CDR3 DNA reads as TGCAGCGTTGAAGCGTGGACACACTCTGGAAACACCATATATTTT.

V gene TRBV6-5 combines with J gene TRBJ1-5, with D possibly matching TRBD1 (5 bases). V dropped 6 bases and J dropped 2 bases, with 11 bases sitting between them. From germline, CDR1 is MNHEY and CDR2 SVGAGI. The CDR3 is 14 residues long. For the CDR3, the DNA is TGTGCCAGCAGACCCGACAGTCGCAATCAGCCCCAGCATTTT. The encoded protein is CASRPDSRNQPQHF.

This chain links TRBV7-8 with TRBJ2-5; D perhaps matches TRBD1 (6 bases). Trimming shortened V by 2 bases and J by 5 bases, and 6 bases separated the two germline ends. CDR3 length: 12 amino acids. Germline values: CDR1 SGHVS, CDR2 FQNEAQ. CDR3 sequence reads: CASSLQGETQYF. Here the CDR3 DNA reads TGTGCCAGCAGCTTACAGGGGGAGACCCAGTACTTC.

The CDR3 is CASSLAGTGPTSYNSPLHF. CDR3 DNA sequence: TGCGCCAGCAGCTTGGCCGGGACAGGGCCAACCTCCTATAATTCACCCCTCCACTTT. The rearrangement joins TRBV5-1 to TRBJ1-6, with 9 bases matching TRBD1. The CDR3 contains 19 residues. Germline loops: CDR1 SGHRS, CDR2 YFSETQ. The V and J ends lost 0 bases and 0 bases, in that order; junction bases with no gene match: 7.

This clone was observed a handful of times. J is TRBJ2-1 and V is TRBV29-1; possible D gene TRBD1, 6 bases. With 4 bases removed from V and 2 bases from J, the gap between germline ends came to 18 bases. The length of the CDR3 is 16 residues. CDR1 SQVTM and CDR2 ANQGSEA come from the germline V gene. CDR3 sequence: CSVVEYRRTAYNEQFF. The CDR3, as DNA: TGCAGCGTTGTAGAGTACCGAAGGACAGCCTACAATGAGCAGTTCTTC.

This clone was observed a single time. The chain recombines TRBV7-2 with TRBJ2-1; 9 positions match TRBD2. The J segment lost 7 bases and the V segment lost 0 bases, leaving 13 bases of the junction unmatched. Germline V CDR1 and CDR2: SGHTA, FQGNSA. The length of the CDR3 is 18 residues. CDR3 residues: CASSLAVGRGGLGNEQFF. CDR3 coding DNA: TGTGCCAGCAGCTTAGCGGTCGGGCGGGGGGGCCTGGGGAATGAGCAGTTCTTC. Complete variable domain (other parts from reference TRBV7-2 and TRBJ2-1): GAGVSQSPSNKVTEKGKDVELRCDPISGHTALYWYRQSLGQGLEFLIYFQGNSAPDKSGLPSDRFSAERTGGSVSTLTIQRTQQEDSAVYLCASSLAVGRGGLGNEQFFGPGTRLTVL.

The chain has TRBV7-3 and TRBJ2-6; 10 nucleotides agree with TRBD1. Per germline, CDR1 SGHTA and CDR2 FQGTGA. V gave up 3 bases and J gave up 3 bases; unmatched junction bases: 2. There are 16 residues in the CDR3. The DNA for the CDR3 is TGTGCCAGCAGCTTGGGACAGGGGTATGGGGCCAACGTCCTGACTTTC. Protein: CASSLGQGYGANVLTF.

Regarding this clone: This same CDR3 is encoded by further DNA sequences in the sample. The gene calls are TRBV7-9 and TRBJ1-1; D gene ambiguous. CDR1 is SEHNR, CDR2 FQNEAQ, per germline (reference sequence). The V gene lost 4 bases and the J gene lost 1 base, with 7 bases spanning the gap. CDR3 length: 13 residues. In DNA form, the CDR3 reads TGTGCCAGCAGCTATGACAAGAACACTGAAGCTTTCTTT. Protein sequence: CASSYDKNTEAFF.

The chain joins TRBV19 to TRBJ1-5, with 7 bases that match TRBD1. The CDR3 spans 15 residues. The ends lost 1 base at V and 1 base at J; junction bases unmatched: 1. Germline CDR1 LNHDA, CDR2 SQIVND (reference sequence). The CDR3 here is CASSIAGGSNQPQHF. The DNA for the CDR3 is TGTGCCAGTAGTATAGCAGGGGGGAGCAATCAGCCCCAGCATTTT. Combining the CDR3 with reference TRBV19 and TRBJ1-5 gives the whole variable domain DGGITQSPKYLFRKEGQNVTLSCEQNLNHDAMYWYRQDPGQGLRLIYYSQIVNDFQKGDIAEGYSVSREKKESFPLTVTSAQKNPTAFYLCASSIAGGSNQPQHFGDGTRLSIL.

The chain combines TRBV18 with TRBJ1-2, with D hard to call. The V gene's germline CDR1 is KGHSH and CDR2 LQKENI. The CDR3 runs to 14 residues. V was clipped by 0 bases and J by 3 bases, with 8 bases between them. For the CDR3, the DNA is TGTGCCAGCTCACCACCGAGGGCCCACTATGGCTACACCTTC. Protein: CASSPPRAHYGYTF.

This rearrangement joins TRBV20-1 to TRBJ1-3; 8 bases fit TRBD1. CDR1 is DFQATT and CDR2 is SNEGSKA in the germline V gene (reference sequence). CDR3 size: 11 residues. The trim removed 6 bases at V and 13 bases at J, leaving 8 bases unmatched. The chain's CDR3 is CSAGQGSSIYF. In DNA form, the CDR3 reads TGCAGTGCAGGACAGGGCTCTTCTATATATTTT.

CDR3 sequence reads: CASSVLGRGEQFF. The DNA of the CDR3 is TGTGCCAGCAGCGTGCTAGGCCGCGGTGAGCAGTTCTTC. The J gene is TRBJ2-1, the V gene TRBV7-3; D ambiguous. CDR1 and CDR2 from the germline V gene are SGHTA and FQGTGA. CDR3 size: 13 residues. V was cut by 5 bases and J by 9 bases, with 14 bases left in between. Complete variable domain (other parts from reference TRBV7-3 and TRBJ2-1): GAGVSQTPSNKVTEKGKYVELRCDPISGHTALYWYRQSLGQGPEFLIYFQGTGAADDSGLPNDRFFAVRPEGSVSTLKIQRTERGDSAVYLCASSVLGRGEQFFGPGTRLTVL.

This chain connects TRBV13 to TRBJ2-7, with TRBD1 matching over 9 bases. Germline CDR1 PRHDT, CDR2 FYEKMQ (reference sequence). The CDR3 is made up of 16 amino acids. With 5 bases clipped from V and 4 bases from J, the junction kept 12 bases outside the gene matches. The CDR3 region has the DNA TGTGCCAGCAGCCCAACCACTCGGGACAGGGCGTACGAGCAGTACTTC. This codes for CASSPTTRDRAYEQYF.

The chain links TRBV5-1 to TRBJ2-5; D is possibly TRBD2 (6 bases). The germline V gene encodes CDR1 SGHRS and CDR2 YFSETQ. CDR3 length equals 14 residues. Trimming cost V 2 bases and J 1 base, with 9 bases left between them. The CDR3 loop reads CASSFGTFQETQYF. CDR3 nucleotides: TGCGCCAGCAGCTTTGGGACTTTCCAAGAGACCCAGTACTTC.

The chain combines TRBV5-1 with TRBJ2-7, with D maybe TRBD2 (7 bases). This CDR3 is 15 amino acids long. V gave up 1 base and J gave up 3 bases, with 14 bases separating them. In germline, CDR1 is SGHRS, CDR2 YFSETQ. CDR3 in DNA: TGCGCCAGCAGCTTGAGTGGGGGGGCCCTCTACGAGCAGTACTTC. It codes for CASSLSGGALYEQYF.

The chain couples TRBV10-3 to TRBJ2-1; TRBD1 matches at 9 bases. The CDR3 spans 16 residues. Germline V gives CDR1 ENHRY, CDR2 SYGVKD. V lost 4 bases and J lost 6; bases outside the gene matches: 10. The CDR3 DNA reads TGTGCCATCAGTGGGGCCCGGGACAGGGTCGTCAATGAGCAGTTCTTC. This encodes CAISGARDRVVNEQFF.

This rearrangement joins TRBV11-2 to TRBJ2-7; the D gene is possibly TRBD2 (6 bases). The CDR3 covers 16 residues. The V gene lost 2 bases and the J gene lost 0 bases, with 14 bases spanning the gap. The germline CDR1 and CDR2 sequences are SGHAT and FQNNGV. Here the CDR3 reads CASSLRGWRDSYEQYF. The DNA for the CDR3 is TGTGCCAGCAGCTTAAGAGGATGGAGGGACTCCTACGAGCAGTACTTC.

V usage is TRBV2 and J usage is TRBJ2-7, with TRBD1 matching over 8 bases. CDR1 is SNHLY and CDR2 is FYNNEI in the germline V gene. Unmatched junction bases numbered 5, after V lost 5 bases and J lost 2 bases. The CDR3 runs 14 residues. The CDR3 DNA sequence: TGTGCCAGCAGTCCTACAGGGGGGACCTACGAGCAGTACTTC. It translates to CASSPTGGTYEQYF.

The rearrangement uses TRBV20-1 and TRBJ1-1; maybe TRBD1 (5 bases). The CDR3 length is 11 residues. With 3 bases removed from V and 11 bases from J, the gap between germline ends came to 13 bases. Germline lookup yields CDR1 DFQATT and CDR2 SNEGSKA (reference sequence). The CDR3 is CSAREGMDAFF. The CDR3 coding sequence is TGCAGTGCTAGGGAGGGGATGGATGCTTTCTTT.

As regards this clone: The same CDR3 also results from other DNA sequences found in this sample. CDR3 amino acids: CASSRAGGTDTQYF. CDR3 bases: TGTGCCAGCAGCCGTGCAGGGGGCACAGATACGCAGTATTTT. This chain joins TRBV14 and TRBJ2-3; D is possibly TRBD1 (6 bases). The CDR3 is 14 amino acids. V lost 4 bases, J lost 1 base, and 9 bases lay in between. CDR1 is SGHDN, CDR2 FVKESK, per germline.